This T cell receptor beta chain was profiled in a study of T cells after yellow fever vaccination (dated by TCRdb to the late 2010s). For context, the study as a whole: The SMART-Seq v4 Ultra Low Input RNA kit was used to prepare libraries from fractions with low cell numbers. Blood was collected at multiple timepoints before and after primary and secondary immunization, and bulk PBMC replicates and cell subsets were isolated. To track T-cell clones before and after primary and booster YFV17D yellow fever vaccination, bulk TCR alpha and beta repertoires were sequenced longitudinally. Two healthy male donors made up the cohort, one aged 18 to 30 years and the other aged 30 to 40 years.

According to the study, the label for this sample's treatment or condition signals: live attenuated yellow fever vaccine strain. At every blood-draw timepoint, two biological replicates of bulk PBMCs were collected. PBMCs were isolated from peripheral blood using a standard Ficoll-Paque protocol. RNA was extracted with TriZol from bulk PBMCs, CD4 and CD8 fractions, and dextramer-positive and dextramer-negative fractions. What the work shows at the level of the full study, not this receptor alone: Because the study included only a couple of donors, the extent to which the findings can be generalized is limited. A small fraction of clonotypes appeared in both the CD4 and CD8 compartments, likely as a result of convergent recombination. Computational filtering was required because FACS-sorted repertoires could contain abundant contaminating clonotypes from the bulk population. Most clones expanded after primary vaccination were re-detected after the booster (96% of CD4 and around 88% of CD8), suggesting broad memory maintenance. Compared with the primary T-cell response, the secondary T-cell response was weaker but faster, peaking on day 5 rather than day 15.

TCR cDNA was made using 5'RACE template switching, a step that added a universal primer site and unique molecular identifiers. Priming of cDNA synthesis was performed from both the TCR alpha and TCR beta constant segments. Two PCR steps were used to amplify libraries, with sample barcodes and sequencing adapters being added in the second step. Sequencing of libraries was done on Illumina HiSeq 2500 (2x100 bp) or NovaSeq (2x150 bp). The paper's processing steps were these. MIGEC was used to demultiplex reads and collapse the reads into UMI consensus sequences, and MiXCR was used for V(D)J alignment. Vaccine-responding clonotypes were defined with edgeR using replicate PBMC samples, requiring FDR below 0.01 and a log2 fold change above 5 up to day 15. CD4 or CD8 identity was assigned to each bulk clonotype according to whether the clonotype was present at higher abundance in the sequenced CD4 repertoire or the sequenced CD8 repertoire. Through fastp at Q25 and MiXCR, TCRdb rebuilt clones from the public reads, retaining in-frame beta chains. Duplicate CDR3 protein sequences are folded into a single record with the most common DNA and genes. The authors' filters were not applied to this entry. For this sample the table gives about 580,000 distinct CDR3 sequences, of which 17% were detected only once. The top ten hold roughly 17% of the sample.

This clonotype has just a few counts. What this receptor recognizes is not known. No base quality information exists; no much larger clone differs at one position. CDR1 and CDR2, looked up from the germline V gene (reference sequence), are MNHEY and SMNVEV. V gives up 5 bases and J gives up 1 base, and the segment between their germline ends measures 14 bases. Counted from cysteine to phenylalanine, this CDR3 has 15 amino acids. The sequence is cut down to CDR3 DNA, 45 bases in frame from base 1. The specimen was PBMCs, collected about 5 days after the first yellow fever vaccination. The origin of this receptor is a man aged 18 to 35 who received the YFV17D yellow fever vaccine. The rearrangement joined TRBV27 to TRBJ2-5; the D gene is tentatively TRBD1 or TRBD2, each matching 5 bases. The DNA sequence is TGTGCCAGCAGTGGGCAGGGAGCCCCCCAAGAGACCCAGTACTTC. The translation is CASSGQGAPQETQYF.